This T cell receptor beta chain stems from a study of blood T cell repertoires in COVID-19. Study-wide context: The United States, Italy and Spain were the sources of the acute and convalescent COVID-19 samples. T cells, B-cell-depleted T cells, or PBMCs supplied cDNA or gDNA.

Authors' analysis steps: Researchers report that nucleated cell counts were estimated from reference gene primer amplification. The data were produced by immunoSEQ multiplex PCR, yet TCRdb's version contains in-frame clones alone and is incomplete. V, J and clone size are those of that table, while D and trimming were read from the DNA. Counted here are 300,000 or so clones, 86% occurring once; the ten biggest clones make up 1.5% to 2%. V lost 3 bases and J 5 bases, leaving 10 bases between the germline ends. Germline CDR1 and CDR2: LNHDA and SQIVND (reference sequence). This CDR3 spans 13 amino acids.

This sequence joins TRBV19 and TRBJ1-1, with D possibly being TRBD1 (5 bases). This TCR came from a woman between 50 and 59 years old with acute or convalescent COVID-19. The sequenced sample consisted of peripheral blood. The DNA of the CDR3 is TGTGCCAGTAGTATTTCGGAGGGGACTGAAGCTTTCTTT. Translation gives CASSISEGTEAFF.